These 26 T cell receptor beta chains were sequenced from one sample in a study of T cell responses to AZD1222 COVID-19 vaccine. Generated by immunoSEQ multiplex PCR, the TCRdb table keeps only in-frame clones and is missing some. This sample carries roughly 120,000 clones, approximately 91% of them seen once, and the ten largest clones take about 13%. The sequences come from peripheral blood, collected on day 0 of MenACWY control vaccination. The source is an adult in good health.

This clone appeared a single time. The chain carries TRBV9 and TRBJ1-4; 9 bases line up with TRBD1. The CDR3 has 13 residues. V lost 3 bases to trimming and J lost 11 bases; unmatched junction nucleotides: 5. In germline, CDR1 is SGDLS, CDR2 YYNGEE. The CDR3 DNA reads TGTGCCAGCAGCGAGGGGGGACAGGGCAAACTGTTTTTT. Translated: CASSEGGQGKLFF.

V usage is TRBV2 and J usage is TRBJ1-5, with a possible D match to TRBD1 (6 bases). CDR3 length equals 15 residues. Germline V CDR1 and CDR2: SNHLY, FYNNEI. Trimming took 3 bases from V and 3 from J, leaving 12 bases between them. As DNA, the CDR3 is TGTGCCAGCAGTGACCCGACAGGATACAATCAGCCCCAGCATTTT. It translates to CASSDPTGYNQPQHF. Full variable domain (rest looked up from reference TRBV2 and TRBJ1-5): EPEVTQTPSHQVTQMGQEVILRCVPISNHLYFYWYRQILGQKVEFLVSFYNNEISEKSEIFDDQFSVERPDGSNFTLKIRSTKLEDSAMYFCASSDPTGYNQPQHFGDGTRLSIL.

Note on this clone: Because it lacks the conserved phenylalanine or tryptophan at the end, this CDR3 is likely a read error. It is unclear where the CDR3 begins or ends on the DNA, so no DNA is shown, and the CDR3 is as TCRdb lists it. The chain carries TRBV5-6 and TRBJ2-4; TRBD2, the table's D call, lacks a check against the DNA. The germline CDR1 and CDR2 sequences are SGHDT and YYEEEE. The CDR3 is 11 residues long, ends included. This CDR3 reads CASSLVAENAL.

V is TRBV9 and J is TRBJ2-7; 7 nucleotides match TRBD1. The germline CDR1 and CDR2 sequences are SGDLS and YYNGEE. The CDR3 length is 14 residues. The V gene end was trimmed by 3 bases and the J gene end by 4 bases; junction bases not matched to a gene: 7. CDR3 DNA: TGTGCCAGCAGCGCATGGGACAGACAATACGAGCAGTACTTC. It encodes CASSAWDRQYEQYF.

The V gene is TRBV3-1 (or the pseudogene TRBV3-2), the J gene TRBJ2-7; 13 positions agree with TRBD2. V gave up 1 base and J gave up 4 bases; unmatched junction bases: 10. Germline V gene data show CDR1 as LGHDT and CDR2 as YNNKEL (reference sequence). CDR3 length: 18 residues. CDR3 loop: CASSQVWTSGSAMYEQYF. DNA of the CDR3: TGTGCCAGCAGCCAAGTCTGGACTAGCGGGAGTGCCATGTACGAGCAGTACTTC.

The chain is built from TRBV30 and TRBJ2-2; D ambiguous. V was shortened by 0 bases and J by 2 bases, with 16 bases between the two germline ends. Per the germline V gene, CDR1 is GTSNPN and CDR2 is SVGIG (reference sequence). CDR3 length: 17 residues. The CDR3 DNA reads as TGTGCCTGGAGTGTATCCCCCGAGTGGGGTAACACCGGGGAGCTGTTTTTT. This translates into CAWSVSPEWGNTGELFF.

CDR3 DNA: TGTGCCAGCAGTTACAGGGCTCAAGATACGCAGTATTTT. Residues: CASSYRAQDTQYF. The chain combines TRBV6-6 with TRBJ2-3; D remains unclear. The length of the CDR3 is 13 residues. Germline assignment: CDR1 MNHNY and CDR2 SVGAGI (reference sequence). V was shortened by 2 bases and J by 5 bases, with 8 bases between the two germline ends.

The CDR3 DNA reads TGTGCCAGTAGCTCACACCGACGGGAGGTCCCCCTCCACTTT. Translated: CASSSHRREVPLHF. The gene calls are TRBV19 and TRBJ1-6; D unclear. The V and J ends lost 6 bases and 13 bases respectively, with 19 bases between them. The CDR3 length is 14 residues. Germline-derived CDR1 and CDR2 are LNHDA and SQIVND (reference sequence).

The gene calls are TRBV15 and TRBJ1-4, with D maybe TRBD1 (5 bases). The CDR3 has 14 residues. V was shortened by 5 bases and J by 5 bases, with 12 bases between the two germline ends. CDR1 LNHNV and CDR2 YYDKDF come from the germline V gene (reference sequence). The CDR3 loop reads CATSPGAANEKLFF. The CDR3 DNA follows: TGTGCCACCAGCCCCGGGGCCGCGAATGAAAAACTGTTTTTT. Full variable domain (outside the CDR3, taken from reference TRBV15 and TRBJ1-4): DAMVIQNPRYQVTQFGKPVTLSCSQTLNHNVMYWYQQKSSQAPKLLFHYYDKDFNNEADTPDNFQSRRPNTSFCFLDIRSPGLGDTAMYLCATSPGAANEKLFFGSGTQLSVL.

The CDR3 sequence is CAWSVRVGTFAYEQYF. Written as DNA, the CDR3 is TGTGCCTGGAGTGTACGGGTAGGGACTTTCGCCTACGAGCAGTACTTC. This chain joins TRBV30 and TRBJ2-7, with D tentatively TRBD2 (6 bases). Germline assignment: CDR1 GTSNPN and CDR2 SVGIG (reference sequence). The CDR3 is 16 residues long. V was cut by 0 bases and J by 2 bases, with 17 bases left in between. Full variable domain (missing parts from reference TRBV30 and TRBJ2-7): SQTIHQWPATLVQPVGSPLSLECTVEGTSNPNLYWYRQAAGRGLQLLFYSVGIGQISSEVPQNLSASRPQDRQFILSSKKLLLSDSGFYLCAWSVRVGTFAYEQYFGPGTRLTVT.

The rearrangement joins TRBV28 to TRBJ2-5, with a tentative D call TRBD2 (6 bases). The V end lost 7 bases, the J end lost 5 bases, and 11 bases lay between the germline ends. The CDR3 is 12 amino acids. The germline V gene encodes CDR1 MDHEN and CDR2 SYDVKM. CDR3 in DNA: TGTGCCAGCATGGGGGGTTTTGAGACCCAGTACTTC. It yields the protein CASMGGFETQYF.

V usage is TRBV7-9 and J usage is TRBJ2-1, with 11 bases identical to TRBD2. Trimming cost V 5 bases and J 15 bases; bases outside gene matches: 6. The germline CDR1 and CDR2 sequences are SEHNR and FQNEAQ (reference sequence). This CDR3 region has 12 residues. The CDR3 DNA follows: TGTGCCAGCAGCCCGGGACTAGCGGTTCCGTTCTTC. Its translation: CASSPGLAVPFF.

The rearrangement uses TRBV7-7 and TRBJ2-2; D is uncertain. Germline CDR1 is SSHAT and CDR2 is FNYEAQ (reference sequence). This CDR3 spans 14 amino acids. V gave up 1 base and J gave up 3 bases, with 6 bases separating them. CDR3 sequence (DNA): TGTGCCAGCAGCTTAGGAGTTGACACCGGGGAGCTGTTTTTT. Its protein is CASSLGVDTGELFF.

This chain links TRBV28 with TRBJ1-2; 9 nucleotides align to TRBD1. This CDR3 is 16 amino acids long. The ends lost 6 bases at V and 4 bases at J; junction bases unmatched: 12. Germline CDR1 MDHEN, CDR2 SYDVKM. The CDR3 region is CASSPTGTGFFYGYTF. CDR3 nucleotide sequence: TGTGCCAGCAGCCCCACCGGGACAGGGTTTTTCTATGGCTACACCTTC.

The chain is built from TRBV29-1 and TRBJ2-2, with 14 bases lining up with TRBD2. Trimming at V came to 8 bases and at J to 5 bases, leaving 10 bases not matched to a gene. CDR1 SQVTM and CDR2 ANQGSEA come from the germline V gene. The CDR3 has 16 residues. CDR3 amino acids: CSSPGLAGVGTGELFF. In DNA, the CDR3 is TGCAGCTCCCCGGGACTAGCGGGAGTAGGGACCGGGGAGCTGTTTTTT.

The V and J genes are TRBV14 and TRBJ2-7, with D possibly matching TRBD1 (5 bases). Germline loops: CDR1 SGHDN, CDR2 FVKESK. V was shortened by 4 bases and J by 1 base, with 17 bases between the two germline ends. There are 16 residues in the CDR3. CDR3 residues: CASSPIWARVSYEQYF. CDR3 DNA sequence: TGTGCCAGCAGCCCGATTTGGGCCAGGGTATCCTACGAGCAGTACTTC.

The V and J genes are TRBV2 and TRBJ1-4; D uncertain. The CDR3 extends over 13 amino acids. CDR1 SNHLY and CDR2 FYNNEI come from the germline V gene. Trimming took 7 bases from V and 4 from J, leaving 10 bases between them. DNA of the CDR3: TGTGCCAGCAAACGGAGCCTTAATGAAAAACTGTTTTTT. Translated, it gives CASKRSLNEKLFF.

This chain uses TRBV5-1 with TRBJ2-2; D is possibly TRBD2 (5 bases). Deletions cut 0 bases from V and 0 bases from J, with 9 bases between. Germline-derived CDR1 and CDR2 are SGHRS and YFSETQ. The CDR3 has 16 amino acids. CDR3 DNA sequence: TGCGCCAGCAGCTTGGATCCGGGGACGAACACCGGGGAGCTGTTTTTT. Its protein product is CASSLDPGTNTGELFF.

The genes are TRBV5-5 and TRBJ2-7, with 7 bases identical to TRBD1. The trim removed 0 bases at V and 5 bases at J, leaving 11 bases unmatched. CDR1 is SGHKS, CDR2 YYEKEE, per germline (reference sequence). The length of the CDR3 is 16 residues. The CDR3 region has the DNA TGTGCCAGCAGCTTGGCTATTGGACAGGAGAGGAACGAGCAGTACTTC. This encodes CASSLAIGQERNEQYF.

The gene calls are TRBV7-2 and TRBJ1-6; D is perhaps TRBD1 (6 bases). Deletions cut 5 bases from V and 9 bases from J, with 17 bases between. Germline V gene lookup returns CDR1 SGHTA and CDR2 FQGNSA. This CDR3 has 15 amino acids. CDR3 residues: CASSPWGGRSSPLHF. CDR3 bases: TGTGCCAGCAGCCCTTGGGGGGGCAGGAGTTCACCCCTCCACTTT.

The rearrangement uses TRBV19 and TRBJ2-3, with D possibly matching TRBD1 (8 bases). Trimming removed 7 bases at V and 11 bases at J, with 22 bases between. Germline CDR1 is LNHDA and CDR2 is SQIVND (reference sequence). This CDR3 is 14 amino acids long. The CDR3 DNA reads as TGTGCCAGTACCCCACTCATACAGGGGGGGCAGCAGTATTTT. It translates to CASTPLIQGGQQYF.

V usage is TRBV6-5 and J usage is TRBJ1-4, with 7 bases identical to TRBD1. V was clipped by 4 bases and J by 5 bases; unmatched bases: 7. Germline V gives CDR1 MNHEY, CDR2 SVGAGI. The length of the CDR3 is 15 residues. The CDR3 coding sequence is TGTGCCAGCAGTTCGCGACAGGGAGGAAATGAAAAACTGTTTTTT. Its translation is CASSSRQGGNEKLFF.

The V gene is TRBV15, the J gene TRBJ2-1, with unresolved D. This CDR3 contains 15 residues. Trimming left V 1 base short and J 2 bases short, with 9 bases between. CDR1 is LNHNV, CDR2 YYDKDF, per germline (reference sequence). The CDR3, as DNA: TGTGCCACCAGCAGAGGCGAGTCCCCCTACAATGAGCAGTTCTTC. Amino acids: CATSRGESPYNEQFF.

There are many counts of this clone. The genes are TRBV28 and TRBJ2-1; 12 bases are a match to TRBD2. The J segment lost 5 bases and the V segment lost 6 bases, leaving 8 bases of the junction unmatched. Germline V gene data show CDR1 as MDHEN and CDR2 as SYDVKM. The CDR3 has 16 amino acids. The CDR3 coding sequence is TGTGCCAGCAGCACGAGACTAGCGGGGGATCACAATGAGCAGTTCTTC. Residues: CASSTRLAGDHNEQFF.

For the CDR3, the DNA is TGTGCCTGGATACTGGGCTCCGGTTCACCCCTCCACTTT. It yields the protein CAWILGSGSPLHF. The chain carries TRBV30 and TRBJ1-6; D gene uncertain. Trimming removed 4 bases at V and 9 bases at J, with 13 bases between. Looked up from germline, CDR1 is GTSNPN and CDR2 is SVGIG (reference sequence). The CDR3 has 13 amino acids.

This clone occurred once. Here the CDR3 DNA reads TGTGCCAGCGGGAAGCAGGTAGCGGCAGATACGCAGTATTTT. This gives the protein CASGKQVAADTQYF. This rearrangement joins TRBV3-1 (or the pseudogene TRBV3-2) to TRBJ2-3; D might be TRBD2 (6 bases). CDR3 length: 14 amino acids. V lost 8 bases and J lost 4, with 16 bases in between. Germline CDR1 reads LGHDT; CDR2 reads YNNKEL (reference sequence).